These 6 T cell receptor beta chains were sequenced from one sample in a study of CD4+ T cells in melanoma. Assay used: immunoSEQ multiplex PCR; TCRdb lists only in-frame clones, some missing. Of about 11,000 clones listed, approximately 66% are singletons. The sample comprised cells from a culture (not recorded whether cultured in vitro). These receptors were collected from a human donor with melanoma.

As concerns this clone: The same CDR3 is also encoded by other DNA sequences in this sample. V usage is TRBV18 and J usage is TRBJ2-3; TRBD1 aligns across 7 bases. After removal of 3 bases from V and 1 base from J, the junction contained 4 bases not matched to a gene. Per the germline V gene, CDR1 is KGHSH and CDR2 is LQKENI. CDR3 length equals 15 residues. The chain's CDR3 is CASSPSDRGTDTQYF. The CDR3 nucleotides read TGTGCCAGCTCACCGAGCGACAGGGGCACAGATACGCAGTATTTT.

The chain combines TRBV18 with TRBJ1-1; 9 bases line up with TRBD1. Trimming removed 4 bases from V and 4 bases from J; junction bases left unmatched: 10. CDR3 length: 16 residues. Germline V gives CDR1 KGHSH, CDR2 LQKENI. CDR3 coding DNA: TGTGCCAGCTCACTACACCGCCGGGACAGGGCCACTGAAGCTTTCTTT. Translating gives CASSLHRRDRATEAFF.

This chain connects TRBV19 to TRBJ2-5, with D unclear. Germline V gene data show CDR1 as LNHDA and CDR2 as SQIVND (reference sequence). Trimming took 3 bases from V and 5 from J, leaving 10 bases between them. The CDR3 contains 13 residues. The CDR3 reads CASSIRVQETQYF. The CDR3 coding sequence is TGTGCCAGTAGTATTCGCGTGCAGGAGACCCAGTACTTC.

The rearrangement joins TRBV7-3 to TRBJ2-5; D is uncertain. From germline, CDR1 is SGHTA and CDR2 FQGTGA. Trimming took off 5 bases at V and 5 bases at J, with 12 bases between the two ends. The CDR3 loop spans 13 amino acids. The CDR3 coding sequence is TGTGCCAGCAGCCGGGCCCCACTTGAGACCCAGTACTTC. Its translation: CASSRAPLETQYF.

CDR3 residues: CASSLAFARGRGTTEAFF. The CDR3 DNA follows: TGTGCCAGCAGCTTAGCGTTCGCCAGGGGGCGGGGAACCACTGAAGCTTTCTTT. The genes are TRBV11-2 and TRBJ1-1, with 8 bases lining up with TRBD1. Germline CDR1 SGHAT, CDR2 FQNNGV. Losses at the gene ends were 1 base for V and 4 bases for J; bases not matched to a gene: 14. The CDR3 is 18 residues long.

V and J are TRBV7-8 and TRBJ1-6; the D gene is possibly TRBD1 (5 bases). Trimming took 5 bases from V and 9 from J, leaving 17 bases between them. The CDR3 is 15 amino acids. Per the germline V gene, CDR1 is SGHVS and CDR2 is FQNEAQ. The CDR3 region is CASSLSGGGGSPLHF. As DNA, the CDR3 is TGTGCCAGCAGCCTCAGCGGAGGCGGGGGTTCACCCCTCCACTTT. The full variable domain, rest sourced from reference TRBV7-8 and TRBJ1-6, is GAGVSQSPRYKVAKRGQDVALRCDPISGHVSLFWYQQALGQGPEFLTYFQNEAQLDKSGLPSDRFFAERPEGSVSTLKIQRTQQEDSAVYLCASSLSGGGGSPLHFGNGTRLTVT.